The 22 T cell receptor beta chains reported below all come from one sample, sequenced in a study of blood T cell repertoires in COVID-19. TCRdb keeps only in-frame clones here, not all; method: immunoSEQ multiplex PCR. This table has around 62,000 clones, approximately 85% appearing once. The sample comprised peripheral blood. The receptors were sampled from an older woman with COVID-19, enrolled during active disease.

The chain uses TRBV7-9 and TRBJ2-7; 9 bases match TRBD2. J lost 4 bases, V lost 5 bases, and 12 bases had no gene match. Germline-derived CDR1 and CDR2 are SEHNR and FQNEAQ (reference sequence). The CDR3 runs 16 residues. CDR3 bases: TGTGCCAGCAGCGTGAACGCGGTAGCGGGGGTATACGAGCAGTACTTC. It translates to CASSVNAVAGVYEQYF.

The chain's CDR3 is CASSSTGAYNEQFF. The CDR3 coding sequence is TGCGCCAGCAGCTCGACAGGGGCTTACAATGAGCAGTTCTTC. V is TRBV5-1 and J is TRBJ2-1; 8 positions match TRBD1. Unmatched junction bases numbered 3, after V lost 3 bases and J lost 4 bases. The CDR3 has 14 residues. Germline CDR1 SGHRS, CDR2 YFSETQ.

The V gene is TRBV27, the J gene TRBJ2-2; 9 bases line up with TRBD2. The CDR3 has 15 residues. Trimming removed 7 bases from V and 3 bases from J; junction bases left unmatched: 6. Germline V lookup: CDR1 MNHEY, CDR2 SMNVEV (reference sequence). This chain's CDR3 is CASMGGGAYTGELFF. The DNA of the CDR3 is TGTGCCAGCATGGGCGGGGGGGCTTACACCGGGGAGCTGTTTTTT.

The V gene is TRBV3-1 (or the pseudogene TRBV3-2), the J gene TRBJ2-7, with 8 bases fitting TRBD1. The CDR3 is made up of 16 amino acids. Trimming removed 5 bases from V and 4 bases from J; junction bases left unmatched: 13. Germline CDR1 reads LGHDT; CDR2 reads YNNKEL (reference sequence). The CDR3 bases are TGTGCCAGCAGCTCGATACGACAGGGGCCCCCGTACGAGCAGTACTTC. It is translated as CASSSIRQGPPYEQYF.

This chain links TRBV13 with TRBJ1-3; no firm D call. From germline, CDR1 is PRHDT and CDR2 FYEKMQ (reference sequence). CDR3 length: 15 amino acids. Trimming removed 0 bases at V and 4 bases at J, with 10 bases between. CDR3: CASSLGDGLGNTIYF. CDR3 DNA sequence: TGTGCCAGCAGCTTAGGGGACGGACTAGGAAACACCATATATTTT.

The V gene is TRBV6-5, the J gene TRBJ1-4, with 10 bases identical to TRBD1. J gave up 6 bases and V 6 bases, and 4 bases lay outside the gene matches. Per the germline V gene, CDR1 is MNHEY and CDR2 is SVGAGI. The CDR3 has 14 residues. The CDR3 DNA sequence: TGTGCCAGCAGGTTGGACAGGGGGTATGAAAAACTGTTTTTT. It encodes CASRLDRGYEKLFF.

The chain has TRBV7-2 and TRBJ1-2; D remains ambiguous. CDR1 SGHTA and CDR2 FQGNSA come from the germline V gene. This CDR3 has 16 amino acids. Trimming stripped 1 base from V and 0 bases from J, with 12 bases between. The CDR3 DNA follows: TGTGCCAGCAGCTTAGTGGGAGGCAGCCCTAACTATGGCTACACCTTC. Protein: CASSLVGGSPNYGYTF.

V usage is TRBV27 and J usage is TRBJ1-4; D uncertain. Trimming cost V 3 bases and J 6 bases, with 11 bases left between them. CDR1 and CDR2 (germline): MNHEY, SMNVEV (reference sequence). This CDR3 spans 14 amino acids. CDR3 loop: CASSFQYGYEKLFF. DNA of the CDR3: TGTGCCAGCAGTTTCCAGTACGGGTATGAAAAACTGTTTTTT.

DNA of the CDR3: TGTGCCAGCAGCCAGGTGGGTGAGCAGTTCTTC. Translation: CASSQVGEQFF. This chain connects TRBV7-6 to TRBJ2-1, with D unresolved. CDR3 size: 11 residues. Germline V CDR1 and CDR2: SGHVS, FNYEAQ. V gave up 5 bases and J gave up 9 bases, with 8 bases separating them.

V usage is TRBV18 and J usage is TRBJ2-7; 9 bases are a match to TRBD1. The CDR3 runs to 15 residues. V was pared by 3 bases and J by 1 base, with 4 bases of the junction left unmatched. Looked up from germline, CDR1 is KGHSH and CDR2 is LQKENI. The chain's CDR3 is CASSPDRGVSYEQYF. CDR3 bases: TGTGCCAGCTCACCGGACAGGGGTGTATCCTACGAGCAGTACTTC.

The chain recombines TRBV11-2 with TRBJ2-3; D is ambiguous. The V gene lost 3 bases and the J gene lost 0 bases, with 10 bases spanning the gap. CDR1 is SGHAT, CDR2 FQNNGV, per germline. The CDR3 consists of 15 residues. In nucleotides, the CDR3 is TGTGCCAGCAGCTTTATGGGCAGGAGCACAGATACGCAGTATTTT. Translation: CASSFMGRSTDTQYF.

V usage is TRBV19 and J usage is TRBJ1-5; the D gene is possibly TRBD1 (5 bases). CDR1 and CDR2 from the germline V gene are LNHDA and SQIVND (reference sequence). Trimming took 5 bases from V and 0 from J, leaving 14 bases between them. The CDR3 runs to 16 residues. The CDR3 loop is CASSPLGGTSNQPQHF. The CDR3 nucleotides read TGTGCCAGTAGTCCTCTTGGGGGGACTAGCAATCAGCCCCAGCATTTT.

V and J are TRBV5-1 and TRBJ1-2, with 7 bases fitting TRBD1. Germline CDR1 and CDR2: SGHRS and YFSETQ. J gave up 6 bases and V 3 bases, and 5 bases lay outside the gene matches. This CDR3 is 13 amino acids long. CDR3 DNA sequence: TGCGCCAGCAGCTCGATAGGACAGGATGGCTACACCTTC. This translates into CASSSIGQDGYTF.

A single count supports this clone. J is TRBJ2-3 and V is TRBV6-1, with 8 bases identical to TRBD2. There are 13 residues in the CDR3. Germline CDR1 reads MNHNS; CDR2 reads SASEGT. J lost 8 bases, V lost 0 bases, and 1 base had no gene match. DNA of the CDR3: TGTGCCAGCAGTGAAGCGCGGGAGGCTACGCAGTATTTT. It translates to CASSEAREATQYF.

The chain employs TRBV6-2 or TRBV6-3 and TRBJ1-5, with D unresolved. There are 14 residues in the CDR3. Germline V lookup: CDR1 MNHEY, CDR2 SVGEGT. V lost 5 bases and J lost 1, with 9 bases in between. CDR3 coding DNA: TGTGCCAGCAGTCGGGTATTCAGCAATCAGCCCCAGCATTTT. Translated, it gives CASSRVFSNQPQHF.

The V and J genes are TRBV6-5 and TRBJ2-4, with D perhaps TRBD1 (5 bases). Trimming removed 8 bases from V and 6 bases from J, with 20 bases in between. The CDR3 runs to 15 residues. Germline CDR1 and CDR2: MNHEY and SVGAGI. CDR3 sequence: CASLREIGAGNIQYF. The CDR3 region has the DNA TGTGCCAGCCTAAGGGAAATAGGGGCTGGAAACATTCAGTACTTC.

This clone was seen only a few times. The V gene is TRBV6-1, the J gene TRBJ1-2, with 7 bases lining up with TRBD1. The V segment lost 2 bases and the J segment 7 bases; nucleotides outside the gene matches: 4. Germline-derived CDR1 and CDR2 are MNHNS and SASEGT. The CDR3 is 13 residues long. CDR3 residues: CASSERDRSGYTF. The CDR3, as DNA: TGTGCCAGCAGTGAAAGGGACAGATCTGGCTACACCTTC.

The count of this clone is one. J is TRBJ2-3 and V is TRBV6-6; D is undetermined. Germline assignment: CDR1 MNHNY and CDR2 SVGAGI (reference sequence). V lost 1 base, J lost 4 bases, and 6 bases lay in between. The length of the CDR3 is 13 residues. The CDR3 sequence is CASSYLAPDTQYF. Here the CDR3 DNA reads TGTGCCAGCAGTTACTTAGCCCCAGATACGCAGTATTTT.

J is TRBJ2-1 and V is TRBV19; D perhaps matches TRBD1 (5 bases). Germline V gene data show CDR1 as LNHDA and CDR2 as SQIVND (reference sequence). This CDR3 has 14 amino acids. Trimming pared 3 bases from V and 4 bases from J, leaving 10 bases between. The DNA of the CDR3 is TGTGCCAGTAGTATCGCAGGGTGGTACAATGAGCAGTTCTTC. Translating it yields CASSIAGWYNEQFF.

This sequence joins TRBV20-1 and TRBJ2-7; 8 bases are shared with TRBD1. CDR3 length equals 14 residues. J lost 2 bases, V lost 3 bases, and 6 bases had no gene match. Germline assignment: CDR1 DFQATT and CDR2 SNEGSKA (reference sequence). The CDR3 here is CSASNRDRTYEQYF. The CDR3 DNA follows: TGCAGTGCTAGTAACCGGGACAGGACCTACGAGCAGTACTTC.

The chain recombines TRBV2 with TRBJ2-1; D remains unclear. Germline CDR1 is SNHLY and CDR2 is FYNNEI. The length of the CDR3 is 14 residues. Trimming took off 4 bases at V and 0 bases at J, with 7 bases between the two ends. The CDR3 bases are TGTGCCAGCAGTGCGGTTAGCTCCTACAATGAGCAGTTCTTC. Protein product: CASSAVSSYNEQFF.

The chain uses TRBV13 and TRBJ1-1; 9 bases fit TRBD1. With V trimmed by 3 bases and J by 11 bases, 1 base remained unmatched. Per germline, CDR1 PRHDT and CDR2 FYEKMQ (reference sequence). This CDR3 is 11 amino acids long. The CDR3 spells CASSFGQGAFF. CDR3 nucleotides: TGTGCCAGCAGCTTCGGACAGGGGGCTTTCTTT. The full variable domain, completed using reference TRBV13 and TRBJ1-1, is AAGVIQSPRHLIKEKRETATLKCYPIPRHDTVYWYQQGPGQDPQFLISFYEKMQSDKGSIPDRFSAQQFSDYHSELNMSSLELGDSALYFCASSFGQGAFFGQGTRLTVV.